These 13 T cell receptor beta chains came from one sample sequenced in a study of beta chain features in type 1 diabetes (dated by TCRdb to 2016 to 2018). The research as a whole found: In all four CD4+ subsets, TCRB CDR3 length was moderately but significantly shorter in type 1 diabetes patients.

Their antigen targets remain unknown. Libraries were prepared through the immunoSEQ multiplex PCR assay. The entire amount of isolated RNA was reverse transcribed using the High Capacity cDNA Reverse Transcription Kit, so the sequenced TCRB transcripts were expressed ones. Entries here come from immuneACCESS through TCRdb and include only in-frame sequences with V and J called. Some clones fail to appear in such tables; in the studies checked, an unresolved V gene covers under half of the shortfall, and the cause of the remainder is unknown. This sample holds hundreds of thousands of clones; around 15% were observed only once. In total, the top ten clones hold less than 0.025% of the sample. Sequences were obtained from naive CD4+ T cells from blood. The cell subset or site label corresponds to: true naive CD4+ T cells. The receptor source for this set is a man aged 18 to 35 with type 1 diabetes.

The V call is TRBV11-1, the J call TRBJ2-2, with 7 bases fitting TRBD2. CDR3 size: 16 residues. The germline V gene has CDR1 SGHAT and CDR2 FQDESV (reference sequence). The J segment lost 1 base and the V segment lost 1 base, leaving 3 bases of the junction unmatched. CDR3 in DNA: TGTGCCAGCAGCTTAGTTCGCGGGGGGAACACCGGGGAGCTGTTTTTT. It codes for CASSLVRGGNTGELFF.

In this sample, this clone turned up a few times. The chain has TRBV27 and TRBJ1-5, with unresolved D. Germline V gene sequence: CDR1 MNHEY, CDR2 SMNVEV (reference sequence). The CDR3 has 14 amino acids. With 5 bases removed from V and 0 bases from J, the gap between germline ends came to 8 bases. The CDR3 loop is CASSEQNSNQPQHF. CDR3 sequence (DNA): TGTGCCAGCAGTGAGCAGAATAGCAATCAGCCCCAGCATTTT.

J is TRBJ2-7 and V is TRBV18, with a possible D match to TRBD1 (6 bases). The CDR3 has 14 residues. Germline CDR1 reads KGHSH; CDR2 reads LQKENI. The ends were cut back, 3 bases at V and 2 bases at J, with 11 bases in the middle. The CDR3 coding sequence is TGTGCCAGCTCACCGTACAGGGAAACCTACGAGCAGTACTTC. Its translation is CASSPYRETYEQYF.

About this clone: The CDR3 does not end in the conserved phenylalanine or tryptophan, so this is likely a read error. CDR3 DNA: TGTGCCAGCAGCCAGGGACTTGAATACGAGCAGTACCTC. As protein: CASSQGLEYEQYL. The chain uses TRBV6-5 and TRBJ2-7; D is possibly TRBD2 (6 bases). Trimming cost V 6 bases and J 4 bases, with 13 bases left between them. CDR1 MNHEY and CDR2 SVGAGI come from the germline V gene. This CDR3 comprises 13 residues.

This clone was detected only a few times. The chain employs TRBV30 and TRBJ1-6; D perhaps matches TRBD1 (6 bases). The CDR3 extends over 16 amino acids. Germline values: CDR1 GTSNPN, CDR2 SVGIG (reference sequence). The V and J ends lost 2 bases and 2 bases respectively, with 13 bases between them. This CDR3 reads CAWSISGDAYNSPLHF. The CDR3 DNA reads TGTGCCTGGAGTATTTCAGGGGACGCCTATAATTCACCCCTCCACTTT.

The V and J genes are TRBV27 and TRBJ1-5; a possible D gene is TRBD1 (6 bases). Looked up from germline, CDR1 is MNHEY and CDR2 is SMNVEV (reference sequence). Trimming shortened V by 6 bases and J by 0 bases, and 9 bases separated the two germline ends. This CDR3 comprises 14 residues. The CDR3 reads CASRLQGSNQPQHF. The CDR3 DNA reads as TGTGCCAGCAGATTACAGGGTAGCAATCAGCCCCAGCATTTT.

Here the CDR3 DNA reads TGTGCCAGCTCACCACCGGTCCCAGCAGCAAACATTCAGTACTTC. Translating it yields CASSPPVPAANIQYF. The rearrangement links TRBV18 to TRBJ2-4; D unclear. The CDR3 is 15 amino acids. V lost 0 bases to trimming and J lost 6 bases, with 12 bases between them. Germline lookup yields CDR1 KGHSH and CDR2 LQKENI.

The gene calls are TRBV11-3 and TRBJ2-2; D is uncertain. This CDR3 is 13 amino acids long. The V gene lost 1 base and the J gene lost 6 bases, with 6 bases spanning the gap. Germline-derived CDR1 and CDR2 are SGHNT and YENEEA. The CDR3 coding sequence is TGTGCCAGCAGCTTAGGGGTCTCCGGGGAGCTGTTTTTT. It specifies CASSLGVSGELFF.

This clone was seen a handful of times. An end of the junction differs from the germline gene, which may be a read error. The chain uses TRBV9 and TRBJ1-6, with a tentative D call TRBD1 (5 bases). CDR3 size: 11 residues. Germline CDR1 SGDLS, CDR2 YYNGEE. CDR3 region: CASSVSGGPAF. CDR3 coding DNA: TGTGCCAGCAGCGTCAGTGGGGGTCCTGCTTTT.

This clone has a handful of counts. The chain carries TRBV14 and TRBJ2-2, with D unresolved. The CDR3 is 15 residues long. Germline assignment: CDR1 SGHDN and CDR2 FVKESK. Trimming stripped 4 bases from V and 5 bases from J, with 14 bases between. CDR3 amino acids: CASSPALVGTGELFF. CDR3 bases: TGTGCCAGCAGCCCCGCCCTAGTGGGAACCGGGGAGCTGTTTTTT.

This clone was seen a few times. The chain combines TRBV15 with TRBJ1-5; TRBD1 aligns across 7 bases. CDR1 and CDR2 from the germline V gene are LNHNV and YYDKDF (reference sequence). The CDR3 runs 15 residues. The junction had 11 bases not matched to a gene; V was cut back by 4 bases and J by 8 bases. CDR3 residues: CATSTNSGQWEPQHF. CDR3 coding DNA: TGTGCCACCAGCACCAATTCGGGACAGTGGGAGCCCCAGCATTTT.

The chain recombines TRBV19 with TRBJ2-7, with D unclear. Per germline, CDR1 LNHDA and CDR2 SQIVND (reference sequence). CDR3 length: 14 amino acids. V was cut by 5 bases and J by 9 bases, with 20 bases left in between. CDR3 bases: TGTGCCAGTAGTCCCTTGACGGCCCGGGTCGGGCAGTACTTC. Protein: CASSPLTARVGQYF.

The J gene is TRBJ2-2, the V gene TRBV10-3; TRBD1 matches 9 bases. Germline CDR1 ENHRY, CDR2 SYGVKD. This CDR3 contains 14 residues. V was clipped by 6 bases and J by 5 bases; unmatched bases: 4. CDR3 nucleotide sequence: TGTGCCATCAGGGGACAGGGCGGGACCGGGGAGCTGTTTTTT. This translates into CAIRGQGGTGELFF.